This TCR beta chain was recovered during a study of beta chain features in type 1 diabetes. This CDR3 comprises 16 residues. The V segment lost 5 bases and the J segment 4 bases; nucleotides outside the gene matches: 9. Germline loops: CDR1 GTSNPN, CDR2 SVGIG (reference sequence). The isolated RNA, all of it, was reverse transcribed, so expressed TCRB transcripts were what got sequenced. Sequenced by immunoSEQ multiplex PCR; TCRdb stores in-frame clones only, minus some. The table includes about 660,000 clones, around 15% detected once. This clone was observed a handful of times. As yet, its antigen is unknown. Study-level points and caveats: Overrepresentation of cells with high TCR expression could result from cDNA sequencing. TCRB CDR3s were moderately but significantly shorter in Type 1 diabetes patients in all four CD4+ subsets.

The source material was naive CD4+ T cells from blood. The chain is built from TRBV30 and TRBJ2-1; TRBD2 agrees at 12 bases. This receptor was identified in a man younger than 35 with type 1 diabetes. CDR3 bases: TGTGCCTGGCACCACCCCCTAGCGGGAGGGTACAATGAGCAGTTCTTC. It specifies CAWHHPLAGGYNEQFF. The entire variable domain, with the rest obtained from reference TRBV30 and TRBJ2-1, is as follows: SQTIHQWPATLVQPVGSPLSLECTVEGTSNPNLYWYRQAAGRGLQLLFYSVGIGQISSEVPQNLSASRPQDRQFILSSKKLLLSDSGFYLCAWHHPLAGGYNEQFFGPGTRLTVL.